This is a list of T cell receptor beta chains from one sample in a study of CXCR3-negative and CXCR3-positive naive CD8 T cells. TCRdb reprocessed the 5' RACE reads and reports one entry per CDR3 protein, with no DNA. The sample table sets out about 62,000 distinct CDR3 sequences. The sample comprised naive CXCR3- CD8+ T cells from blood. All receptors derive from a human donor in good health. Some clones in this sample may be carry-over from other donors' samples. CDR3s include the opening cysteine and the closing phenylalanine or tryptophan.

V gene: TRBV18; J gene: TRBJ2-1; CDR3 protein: CASSSNRESSYNEQFF
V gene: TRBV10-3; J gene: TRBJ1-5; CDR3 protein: CAIKDVTAPGNQPQHF
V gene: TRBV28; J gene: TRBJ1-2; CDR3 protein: CASSQGQARYGYTF
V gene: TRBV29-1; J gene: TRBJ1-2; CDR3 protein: CSVEGAGALTNYGYTF
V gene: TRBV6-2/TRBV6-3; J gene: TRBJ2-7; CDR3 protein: CASSYSRRDYEQYF
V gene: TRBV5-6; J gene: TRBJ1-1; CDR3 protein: CASSVDRGLSDTEAFF
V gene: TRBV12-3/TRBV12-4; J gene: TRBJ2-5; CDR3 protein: CASSYPETGTRLTWEWETQYF
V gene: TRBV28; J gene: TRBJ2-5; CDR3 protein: CASSPRLSEYQETQYF
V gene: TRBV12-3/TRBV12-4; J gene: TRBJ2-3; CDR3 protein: CASSPRQENTDTQYF
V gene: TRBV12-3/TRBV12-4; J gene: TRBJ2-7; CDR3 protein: CASSLAFAYDSYEQYF
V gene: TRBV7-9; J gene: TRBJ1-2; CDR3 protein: CASSPPGVWANYGYTF
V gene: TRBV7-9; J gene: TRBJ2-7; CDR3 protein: CASSFGTPSSYEQYF
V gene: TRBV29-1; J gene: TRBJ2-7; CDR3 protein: CSVAGLARRPYEQYF
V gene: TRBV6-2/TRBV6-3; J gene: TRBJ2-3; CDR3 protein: CASSYDFGQLPGDTQYF